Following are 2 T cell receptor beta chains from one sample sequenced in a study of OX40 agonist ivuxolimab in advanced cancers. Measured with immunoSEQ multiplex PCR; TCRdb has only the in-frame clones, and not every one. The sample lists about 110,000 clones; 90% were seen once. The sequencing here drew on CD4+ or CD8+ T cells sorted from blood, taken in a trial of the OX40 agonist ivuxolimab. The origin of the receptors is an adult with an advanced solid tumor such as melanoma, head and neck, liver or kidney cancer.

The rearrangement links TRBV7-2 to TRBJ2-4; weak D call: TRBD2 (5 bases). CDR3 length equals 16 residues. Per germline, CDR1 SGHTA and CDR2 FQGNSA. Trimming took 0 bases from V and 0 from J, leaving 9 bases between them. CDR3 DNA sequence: TGTGCCAGCAGCTTAGCCGGGAATCTAGCCAAAAACATTCAGTACTTC. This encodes CASSLAGNLAKNIQYF.

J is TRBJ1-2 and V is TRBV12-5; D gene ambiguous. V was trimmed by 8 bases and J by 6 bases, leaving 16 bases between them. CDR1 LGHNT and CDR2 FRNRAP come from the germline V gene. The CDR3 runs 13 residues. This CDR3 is CASSVSSGNGYTF. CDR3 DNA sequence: TGTGCTAGTTCGGTTTCATCGGGTAATGGCTACACCTTC. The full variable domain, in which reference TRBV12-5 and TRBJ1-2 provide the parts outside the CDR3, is DARVTQTPRHKVTEMGQEVTMRCQPILGHNTVFWYRQTMMQGLELLAYFRNRAPLDDSGMPKDRFSAEMPDATLATLKIQPSEPRDSAVYFCASSVSSGNGYTFGSGTRLTVV.